The 20 T cell receptor beta chains in this list originate from one sample, sequenced in a study of cytomegalovirus exposure and HLA in healthy donors. Primers included in the PCR were 60 Vbeta and 13 Jbeta primers. Using immunoSEQ multiplex PCR, the repertoire was profiled, and TCRdb retains in-frame clones only, with some absent. The sample yields about 260,000 clones, roughly two thirds seen once. What was sequenced was PBMCs. The receptors stem from a female donor in good health and CMV-seronegative.

V gene TRBV30 combines with J gene TRBJ2-2; unclear D gene. The CDR3 runs to 11 residues. V lost 1 base and J lost 8, with 5 bases in between. CDR1 and CDR2 (germline): GTSNPN, SVGIG (reference sequence). CDR3 DNA sequence: TGTGCCTGGAGTGCCGCGGGGGAGCTGTTTTTT. Its protein is CAWSAAGELFF.

The chain joins TRBV7-8 to TRBJ2-7; TRBD2 might be the D (7 bases). The CDR3 is 15 residues long. Between the trimmed V and J ends, which lost 2 bases and 3 bases, there was a span of 14 bases. Germline V gene sequence: CDR1 SGHVS, CDR2 FQNEAQ. In DNA, the CDR3 is TGTGCCAGCAGCTTAAGGGGGGGCATAGTCTACGAGCAGTACTTC. It yields the protein CASSLRGGIVYEQYF.

The rearrangement links TRBV28 to TRBJ2-1; 7 bases align to TRBD1. CDR3 length: 17 amino acids. Looked up from germline, CDR1 is MDHEN and CDR2 is SYDVKM. V lost 6 bases to trimming and J lost 2 bases; unmatched junction nucleotides: 13. The CDR3 reads CASRTGEDDRAYNEQFF. DNA for the CDR3: TGTGCCAGCAGAACAGGGGAAGACGACAGGGCCTACAATGAGCAGTTCTTC.

The count of this clone is one. The chain employs TRBV5-4 and TRBJ2-5, with a tentative D call TRBD2 (6 bases). V shed 4 bases and J shed 1 base, with 11 bases lying between them. The CDR3 totals 14 residues. Germline V lookup: CDR1 SGHNT, CDR2 YYREEE (reference sequence). The CDR3 DNA reads TGTGCCAGCAGCCTCGGGACTCCCCAAGAGACCCAGTACTTC. Translated, it gives CASSLGTPQETQYF.

V is TRBV2 and J is TRBJ2-5; the match to TRBD1 covers 7 bases. The J segment lost 4 bases and the V segment lost 1 base, leaving 3 bases of the junction unmatched. The CDR3 runs to 14 residues. CDR1 and CDR2 from the germline V gene are SNHLY and FYNNEI. In DNA, the CDR3 is TGTGCCAGCAGTGAAGAGGGGGCCCTAGAGACCCAGTACTTC. Its protein product is CASSEEGALETQYF.

The chain couples TRBV5-1 to TRBJ2-1, with D possibly TRBD2 on 5 matching bases. The germline gives CDR1 SGHRS, CDR2 YFSETQ. The V and J ends lost 1 base and 1 base respectively, with 15 bases between them. The length of the CDR3 is 17 residues. CDR3 protein: CASSLLLATGSYNEQFF. Here the CDR3 DNA reads TGCGCCAGCAGCTTGCTGCTTGCGACGGGGTCCTACAATGAGCAGTTCTTC.

V and J are TRBV11-3 and TRBJ2-2; 7 nucleotides align to TRBD1. The CDR3 has 16 amino acids. Germline CDR1 and CDR2: SGHNT and YENEEA. V lost 1 base and J lost 5; bases outside the gene matches: 7. CDR3: CASSLAGTAPTGELFF. CDR3 DNA: TGTGCCAGCAGCTTAGCAGGGACAGCCCCAACCGGGGAGCTGTTTTTT.

This clone appeared once. The chain is built from TRBV6-4 and TRBJ1-2; possibly TRBD1 for D (6 bases). The germline V gene has CDR1 MRHNA and CDR2 SNTAGT. The CDR3 totals 14 residues. Trimming removed 4 bases from V and 7 bases from J, with 16 bases in between. The CDR3 DNA is TGTGCCAGCAGTGCTTCACTCAGGGGAGCTGGCTACACCTTC. Protein product: CASSASLRGAGYTF.

The chain is built from TRBV11-2 and TRBJ2-7; tentatively, D is TRBD2 (6 bases). The CDR3 runs 15 residues. Germline V CDR1 and CDR2: SGHAT, FQNNGV. Trimming took 5 bases from V and 5 from J, leaving 19 bases between them. The CDR3 loop is CASSTREVIRDEQYF. CDR3 sequence (DNA): TGTGCCAGCAGCACTAGGGAGGTGATCCGGGACGAGCAGTACTTC.

The V call is TRBV5-6, the J call TRBJ2-7; tentative D call: TRBD1 (6 bases). CDR1 SGHDT and CDR2 YYEEEE come from the germline V gene. The CDR3 sequence is 15 residues long. V lost 4 bases, J lost 1 base, and 15 bases lay in between. Here the CDR3 DNA reads TGTGCCAGCAGCCCCCGGACAGAAGGATCCTACGAGCAGTACTTC. It encodes CASSPRTEGSYEQYF.

The J gene is TRBJ1-2, the V gene TRBV19; D is unclear. The CDR3 is made up of 14 amino acids. V was clipped by 3 bases and J by 3 bases, with 11 bases between them. CDR1 LNHDA and CDR2 SQIVND come from the germline V gene (reference sequence). CDR3 nucleotides: TGTGCCAGTAGTATGTACGGCGGCGACTATGGCTACACCTTC. Protein: CASSMYGGDYGYTF.

The rearrangement links TRBV6-5 to TRBJ2-7; 8 nucleotides match TRBD2. V gave up 9 bases and J gave up 2 bases; unmatched junction bases: 6. The CDR3 extends over 13 amino acids. Germline CDR1 reads MNHEY; CDR2 reads SVGAGI. CDR3 residues: CASFSGETYEQYF. CDR3 bases: TGTGCCAGTTTTAGCGGGGAAACCTACGAGCAGTACTTC.

The rearrangement joins TRBV6-4 to TRBJ2-1; 10 bases are a match to TRBD2. This CDR3 is 13 amino acids long. J gave up 16 bases and V 0 bases, and 6 bases lay outside the gene matches. Per the germline V gene, CDR1 is MRHNA and CDR2 is SNTAGT. CDR3 sequence (DNA): TGTGCCAGCAGTGACTCCGCTAGCGGGAGCACTTTCTTC. Translation: CASSDSASGSTFF.

J is TRBJ2-3 and V is TRBV19; 8 bases match TRBD2. Unmatched junction bases numbered 5, after V lost 3 bases and J lost 6 bases. Per germline, CDR1 LNHDA and CDR2 SQIVND (reference sequence). The CDR3 runs 14 residues. CDR3 sequence (DNA): TGTGCCAGTAGTATGTTGGGACTAGATGATACGCAGTATTTT. Translated, it gives CASSMLGLDDTQYF.

The chain has TRBV7-2 and TRBJ2-1; 12 bases agree with TRBD2. Germline trimming cut 4 bases from V and 8 bases from J; bases unmatched to any gene: 6. There are 15 residues in the CDR3. Germline V gives CDR1 SGHTA, CDR2 FQGNSA. The CDR3 spells CASSSSSGRADEQFF. The DNA for the CDR3 is TGTGCCAGCAGCTCTTCTAGCGGGAGGGCCGATGAGCAGTTCTTC.

The CDR3 sequence is CASSGDRVPYNEQFF. CDR3 DNA sequence: TGTGCCAGCAGCGGGGACAGGGTCCCCTACAATGAGCAGTTCTTC. The chain has TRBV9 and TRBJ2-1, with 9 bases that match TRBD1. CDR1 is SGDLS and CDR2 is YYNGEE in the germline V gene. J gave up 2 bases and V 3 bases, and 3 bases lay outside the gene matches. The CDR3 is 15 residues long.

This chain joins TRBV13 and TRBJ2-7, with D possibly TRBD1 on 6 matching bases. The CDR3 is made up of 13 amino acids. CDR1 is PRHDT and CDR2 is FYEKMQ in the germline V gene (reference sequence). V was trimmed by 7 bases and J by 0 bases, leaving 10 bases between them. The CDR3 here is CASTGQHSYEQYF. CDR3 DNA: TGTGCCAGCACAGGACAGCACTCCTACGAGCAGTACTTC.

This chain links TRBV2 with TRBJ2-7; D is perhaps TRBD2 (6 bases). Per germline, CDR1 SNHLY and CDR2 FYNNEI. V gave up 4 bases and J gave up 6 bases, with 10 bases separating them. CDR3 length: 12 amino acids. The CDR3 DNA sequence: TGTGCCAGCAGTGTTGGGGGGAGCGAGCAGTACTTC. Encoded protein: CASSVGGSEQYF.

A few counts support this clone. The chain couples TRBV12-5 to TRBJ2-1, with 9 bases fitting TRBD2. Germline loops: CDR1 LGHNT, CDR2 FRNRAP. The CDR3 loop spans 16 amino acids. The V gene end was trimmed by 5 bases and the J gene end by 6 bases; junction bases not matched to a gene: 11. The CDR3 region is CASGPRLTSGFNEQFF. In DNA, the CDR3 is TGTGCTAGTGGTCCACGCTTAACTAGCGGGTTCAATGAGCAGTTCTTC.

This sequence joins TRBV2 and TRBJ1-3; TRBD1 agrees at 7 bases. CDR1 and CDR2 (germline): SNHLY, FYNNEI. The CDR3 has 14 residues. J was trimmed by 3 bases and V by 6 bases; bases with no gene match: 5. Written as DNA, the CDR3 is TGTGCCAGCAGCGGGGCAGGGGGTGGAAACACCATATATTTT. Translating it yields CASSGAGGGNTIYF.